This T cell receptor beta chain comes out of a study of T cell responses to AZD1222 COVID-19 vaccine. Sequenced by immunoSEQ multiplex PCR; TCRdb stores in-frame clones only, minus some. The table has fewer than 150,000 clones, about 89% seen once. As concerns this clone: The antigen remains undetermined.

Study-wide results and limits: Only a handful of individuals given AZD1222 were seropositive at baseline. A reported finding is that nearly half of spike-specific TCRs target unmutated variant regions. Following two doses of AZD1222, Spike-specific TCR breadth and depth rose.

The CDR3 has 16 amino acids. CDR1 and CDR2 (germline): KGHDR, SFDVKD. Trimming pared 9 bases from V and 3 bases from J, leaving 17 bases between. This clonotype originated in an adult in good health. The sample consisted of peripheral blood, taken on day 0 of AZD1222 vaccination. V usage is TRBV24-1 and J usage is TRBJ1-6; D is unclear. CDR3 protein: CATCLRNGVYNSPLHF. CDR3 DNA sequence: TGTGCCACCTGCCTGAGGAATGGGGTCTATAATTCACCCCTCCACTTT.